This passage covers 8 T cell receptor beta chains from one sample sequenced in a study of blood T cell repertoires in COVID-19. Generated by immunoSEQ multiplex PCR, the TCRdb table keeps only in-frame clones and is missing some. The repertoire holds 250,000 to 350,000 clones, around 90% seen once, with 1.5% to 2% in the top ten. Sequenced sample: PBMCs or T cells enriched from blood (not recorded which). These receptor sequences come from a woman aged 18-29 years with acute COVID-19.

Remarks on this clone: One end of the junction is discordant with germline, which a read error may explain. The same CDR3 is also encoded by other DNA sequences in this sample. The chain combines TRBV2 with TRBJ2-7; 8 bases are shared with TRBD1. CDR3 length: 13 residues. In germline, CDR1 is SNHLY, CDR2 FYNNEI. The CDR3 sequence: CASVGTGRYEQYF. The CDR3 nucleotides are TGCGCCAGCGTGGGGACAGGACGCTACGAGCAGTACTTC.

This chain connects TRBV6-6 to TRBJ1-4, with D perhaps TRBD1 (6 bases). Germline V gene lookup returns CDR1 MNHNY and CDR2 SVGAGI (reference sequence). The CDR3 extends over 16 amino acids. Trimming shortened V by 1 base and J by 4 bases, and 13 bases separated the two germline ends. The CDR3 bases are TGTGCCAGCAGTTACTTAGGTGCAGGGGATAATGAAAAACTGTTTTTT. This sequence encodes CASSYLGAGDNEKLFF.

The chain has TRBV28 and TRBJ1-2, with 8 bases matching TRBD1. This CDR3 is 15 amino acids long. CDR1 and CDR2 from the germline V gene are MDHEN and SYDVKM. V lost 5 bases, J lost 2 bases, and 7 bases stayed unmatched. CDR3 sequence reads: CASSEPDRVNYGYTF. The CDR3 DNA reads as TGTGCCAGCAGTGAACCGGACAGGGTCAACTATGGCTACACCTTC.

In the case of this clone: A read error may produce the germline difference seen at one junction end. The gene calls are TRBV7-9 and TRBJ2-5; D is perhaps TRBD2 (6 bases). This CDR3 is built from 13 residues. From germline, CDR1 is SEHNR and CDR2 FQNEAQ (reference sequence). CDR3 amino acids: CASSPRESAPLDF. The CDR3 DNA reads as TGTGCCAGCAGTCCCCGGGAGTCGGCCCCGTTGGACTTC.

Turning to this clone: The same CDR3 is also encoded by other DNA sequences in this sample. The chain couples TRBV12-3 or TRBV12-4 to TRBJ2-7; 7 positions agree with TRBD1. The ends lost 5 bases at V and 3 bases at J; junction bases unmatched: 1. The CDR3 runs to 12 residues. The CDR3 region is CASSRDSYEQYF. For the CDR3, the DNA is TGTGCCAGCAGTCGGGACAGCTACGAGCAGTACTTC.

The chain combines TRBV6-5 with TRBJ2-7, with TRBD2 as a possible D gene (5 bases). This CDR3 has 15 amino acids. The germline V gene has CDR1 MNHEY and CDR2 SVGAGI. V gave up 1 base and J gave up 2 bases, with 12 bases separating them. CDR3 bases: TGTGCCAGCAGTTACTATGAGGGCTGGGCCTACGAGCAGTACTTC. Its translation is CASSYYEGWAYEQYF.

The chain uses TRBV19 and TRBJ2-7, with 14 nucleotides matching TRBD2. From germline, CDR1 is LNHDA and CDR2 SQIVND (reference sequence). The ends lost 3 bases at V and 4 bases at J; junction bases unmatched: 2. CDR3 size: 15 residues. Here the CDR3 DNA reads TGTGCCAGTAGTATGGGACTAGCGGGAGTATACGAGCAGTACTTC. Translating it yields CASSMGLAGVYEQYF.

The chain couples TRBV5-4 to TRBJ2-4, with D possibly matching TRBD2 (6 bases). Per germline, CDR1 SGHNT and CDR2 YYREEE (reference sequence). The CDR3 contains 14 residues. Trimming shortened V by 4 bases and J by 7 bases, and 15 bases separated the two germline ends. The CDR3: CASSPGRSTNIQYF. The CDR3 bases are TGTGCCAGCAGCCCGGGGAGGTCTACGAACATTCAGTACTTC.